The T cell receptor beta chain described here comes from a study of blood T cells in healthy people across ages. Study-wide points: The study lacked donor CMV status, which possibly confounded expanded clonotype changes.

The use of a sample-barcoded 5' primer and a J-beta primer mix characterized a second PCR of about 6 to 12 cycles. One entry per CDR3 protein results from TCRdb running MiXCR on the 5' RACE reads. The sample has about 1.4 million distinct CDR3 sequences; roughly 64% are singletons. Germline CDR1 and CDR2: SEHNR and FQNEAQ (reference sequence). The V and J ends lost 1 base and 5 bases, in that order; junction bases with no gene match: 2. CDR3 length: 14 residues. Concerning this clonotype itself: The antigen is undetermined.

The rearrangement uses TRBV7-9 and TRBJ2-1; TRBD2 aligns across 7 bases. The clonotype was recovered from a man younger than 35 in good health. The sequenced material came from blood. CDR3 coding DNA: TGTGCCAGCAGCTTAGACAGCGGGAACAATGAGCAGTTCTTC. This codes for CASSLDSGNNEQFF. Together with reference TRBV7-9 and TRBJ2-1, the CDR3 gives the full variable domain: DTGVSQNPRHKITKRGQNVTFRCDPISEHNRLYWYRQTLGQGPEFLTYFQNEAQLEKSRLLSDRFSAERPKGSFSTLEIQRTEQGDSAMYLCASSLDSGNNEQFFGPGTRLTVL.